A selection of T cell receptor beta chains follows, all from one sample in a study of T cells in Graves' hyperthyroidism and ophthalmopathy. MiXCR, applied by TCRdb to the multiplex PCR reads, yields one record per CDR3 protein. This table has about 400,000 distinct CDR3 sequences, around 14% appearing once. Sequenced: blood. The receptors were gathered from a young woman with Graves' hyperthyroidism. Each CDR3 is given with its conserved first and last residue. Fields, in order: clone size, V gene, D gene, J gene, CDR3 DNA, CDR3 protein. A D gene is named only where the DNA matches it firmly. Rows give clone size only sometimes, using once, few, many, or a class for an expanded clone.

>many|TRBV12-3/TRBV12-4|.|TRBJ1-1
TGTGCCAGCAGTTTAGGTTTTCAGCGGAGCACTGAAGCTTTCTTT
CASSLGFQRSTEAFF
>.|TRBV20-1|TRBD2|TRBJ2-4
TGCAGTGCTACCCCGGGACTAGCGGGAGGGCTGGCCAAAAACATTCAGTACTTC
CSATPGLAGGLAKNIQYF
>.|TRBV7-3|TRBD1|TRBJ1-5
TGTGCCAGCATCCAATGGGTGGGTCGGGACAGAGAATTTACCCTCCCCAATCAGCCCCAGCATTTT
CASIQWVGRDREFTLPNQPQHF
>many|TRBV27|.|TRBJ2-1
TGTGCCAGCAGCTTGAACAATGAGCAGTTCTTC
CASSLNNEQFF
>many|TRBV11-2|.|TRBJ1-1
TGTGCCAGCGTGGCAGAGATGAACACTGAAGCTTTCTTT
CASVAEMNTEAFF
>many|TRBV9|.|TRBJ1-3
TGTGCCAGCAGCGTGTCCGGCAGAGAGAGCTCTGGAAACACCATATATTTT
CASSVSGRESSGNTIYF
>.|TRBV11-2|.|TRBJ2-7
TGTGCCAGCAGCCCAATAAACCGGGAAGGACGTACCTACGAGCAGTACTTC
CASSPINREGRTYEQYF
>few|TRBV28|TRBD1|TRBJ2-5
TGTGCCAGCAGTGAACACGGACAGGGAGAGACCCAGTACTTC
CASSEHGQGETQYF
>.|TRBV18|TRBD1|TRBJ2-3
TGTGCCAGCTCAGCGATCGACAGGGGGCGCACAGATACGCAGTATTTT
CASSAIDRGRTDTQYF
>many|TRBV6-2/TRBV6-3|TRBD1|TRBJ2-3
TGTGCCAGCAGGCAACGACCAGGGGGCAGAGATACGCAGTATTTT
CASRQRPGGRDTQYF
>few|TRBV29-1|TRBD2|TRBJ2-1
TGCAGCGTCCGACTAGCGGGTTCGAATGAGCAGTTCTTC
CSVRLAGSNEQFF
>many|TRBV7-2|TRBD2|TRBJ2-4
TGTGCCAGCAGCTCGGTGACTAGCGGGAGGGCCCTAGCCAAAAACATTCAGTACTTC
CASSSVTSGRALAKNIQYF
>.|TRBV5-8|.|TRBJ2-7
TGTGCCAGCAGCTTGTTTTACGGGCGACGTGAGCAGTACTTC
CASSLFYGRREQYF
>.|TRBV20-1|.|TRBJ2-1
TGCAGTGCTTCTAGCCCTATGTTATACAATGAGCAGTTCTTC
CSASSPMLYNEQFF
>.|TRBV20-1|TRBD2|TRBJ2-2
TGCAGTGCGGGAGGGGAGATCGGGGAGCTGTTTTTT
CSAGGEIGELFF
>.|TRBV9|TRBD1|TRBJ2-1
TGTGCCAGCAGCACGCAACAGGGGATTAGGCAGTTCTTC
CASSTQQGIRQFF
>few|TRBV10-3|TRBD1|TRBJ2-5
TGTGCCATCGCCAATACAGGGGGCCAAGAGACCCAGTACTTC
CAIANTGGQETQYF
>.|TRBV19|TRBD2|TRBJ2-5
TGTGCCAGTAGTATAAGTGCGGGAGGGCCAGAGACCCAGTACTTC
CASSISAGGPETQYF
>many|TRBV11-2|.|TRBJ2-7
TGCGCCAGCAGCTTGGTTTACGAGCAGTACTTC
CASSLVYEQYF
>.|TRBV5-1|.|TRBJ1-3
TGCGCCAGCAGCCCGGTGGTTTCTGGAAACACCATATATTTT
CASSPVVSGNTIYF
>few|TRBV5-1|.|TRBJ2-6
TGCGCCAGCAGCCCGACGACCGCGCTGAGGGGGGCCAACGTCCTGACTTTC
CASSPTTALRGANVLTF